The clone carrying this T cell receptor (beta chain) appeared a few times. As yet, its antigen is unknown. This specimen belongs to a study of CD8 T cells in ankylosing spondylitis. Study-wide results and caveats: Clones linked to disease were reported to show significant enrichment in matched ankylosing spondylitis synovial fluid. Within ankylosing spondylitis blood, a TCR beta motif made up of under 10 highly homologous variants appeared to be characteristic.

One entry per CDR3 protein, called by TCRdb with MiXCR from the 5' RACE reads. Of about 160,000 distinct CDR3 sequences listed, roughly 18% are singletons. The sequencing input was blood, either unsorted or a sorted T cell fraction (not recorded which). This sequence was found in a male donor with ankylosing spondylitis or in good health (not recorded which).

CDR3 nucleotides: TGTGCCAGCAGTGCATCGACAGGCCAAGAGACCCAGTACTTC. Encoded protein: CASSASTGQETQYF. The chain employs TRBV12-3 or TRBV12-4 and TRBJ2-5, with D perhaps TRBD1 (6 bases). The CDR3 covers 14 residues. Trimming pared 5 bases from V and 1 base from J, leaving 11 bases between.